Below, 14 T cell receptor beta chains from the same sample are listed, as sequenced in a study of blood T cells in healthy people across ages. The second PCR ran about 6 to 12 cycles with a sample-barcoded 5' primer and J-beta primers. TCRdb ran MiXCR on the 5' RACE reads and lists one entry per CDR3 protein. The sample consists of around 1.5 million distinct CDR3 sequences, almost 35% of them appearing once. Sample: blood. The receptor source for this set is a woman younger than 45 in good health.

As concerns this clonotype: A much larger clone lies a single base off, so this may be a read error. V usage is TRBV29-1 and J usage is TRBJ2-3; perhaps TRBD2 as D (6 bases). CDR1 is SQVTM, CDR2 ANQGSEA, per germline. The CDR3 is made up of 15 amino acids. CDR3 residues: CSVAWDSRSTDTRYF. The CDR3 nucleotides are TGCAGCGTTGCCTGGGACTCCCGGTCGACAGATACGCGGTATTTT.

This sequence joins TRBV6-1 and TRBJ2-1, with a weak D call TRBD1 (5 bases). The length of the CDR3 is 15 residues. Germline V gene lookup returns CDR1 MNHNS and CDR2 SASEGT. V dropped 3 bases and J dropped 2 bases, with 11 bases sitting between them. The CDR3 spells CASSDAGMTYNEQFF. The CDR3 DNA follows: TGTGCCAGCAGTGATGCAGGGATGACCTACAATGAGCAGTTCTTC.

This clonotype appeared a few times. This chain uses TRBV7-9 with TRBJ2-1; TRBD2 agrees at 7 bases. J lost 0 bases, V lost 5 bases, and 16 bases had no gene match. Germline lookup yields CDR1 SEHNR and CDR2 FQNEAQ (reference sequence). This CDR3 spans 19 amino acids. The CDR3 loop is CASSPSMVAGVFSYNEQFF. CDR3 bases: TGTGCCAGCAGCCCCTCAATGGTGGCGGGAGTGTTCTCCTACAATGAGCAGTTCTTC.

This chain joins TRBV5-1 and TRBJ2-5; 7 bases are a match to TRBD2. Germline values: CDR1 SGHRS, CDR2 YFSETQ. The CDR3 is 16 residues long. V gave up 3 bases and J gave up 5 bases; unmatched junction bases: 13. Here the CDR3 DNA reads TGCGCCAGCAGCTCCCGTTCGAGGGAGGGCCCGGAGACCCAGTACTTC. Amino acid sequence: CASSSRSREGPETQYF.

The rearrangement joins TRBV27 to TRBJ1-5; possibly TRBD1 for D (5 bases). The V and J ends lost 5 bases and 0 bases respectively, with 14 bases between them. The CDR3 covers 16 residues. Germline lookup yields CDR1 MNHEY and CDR2 SMNVEV (reference sequence). The CDR3 nucleotides are TGTGCCAGCAGTAAACGCGGGACGTTTAGCAATCAGCCCCAGCATTTT. Residues: CASSKRGTFSNQPQHF.

This clonotype was seen more than once but under ten times. The chain is built from TRBV18 and TRBJ1-2, with a possible D match to TRBD1 (5 bases). Looked up from germline, CDR1 is KGHSH and CDR2 is LQKENI. The CDR3 spans 15 residues. V lost 0 bases and J lost 3, with 11 bases in between. CDR3 region: CASSPPGAGYYGYTF. The CDR3 nucleotides are TGTGCCAGCTCACCACCTGGGGCCGGGTACTATGGCTACACCTTC.

The sample holds a few counts of this clonotype. The chain uses TRBV9 and TRBJ1-1, with 7 bases matching TRBD1. The CDR3 extends over 13 amino acids. Germline V CDR1 and CDR2: SGDLS, YYNGEE. Germline trimming cut 3 bases from V and 10 bases from J; bases unmatched to any gene: 9. CDR3 nucleotide sequence: TGTGCCAGCAGCGAGTACAGGGGCGAGACAGCTTTCTTT. The encoded protein is CASSEYRGETAFF.

This clonotype appeared a few times. The rearrangement joins TRBV28 to TRBJ2-7, with D possibly TRBD1 on 6 matching bases. This CDR3 has 15 residues. Looked up from germline, CDR1 is MDHEN and CDR2 is SYDVKM. The V gene lost 5 bases and the J gene lost 4 bases, with 18 bases spanning the gap. This chain's CDR3 is CASSVGQTARYEQYF. DNA of the CDR3: TGTGCCAGCAGTGTCGGACAGACCGCCCGATACGAGCAGTACTTC. The variable domain in full, with the rest retrieved from reference TRBV28 and TRBJ2-7, is DVKVTQSSRYLVKRTGEKVFLECVQDMDHENMFWYRQDPGLGLRLIYFSYDVKMKEKGDIPEGYSVSREKKERFSLILESASTNQTSMYLCASSVGQTARYEQYFGPGTRLTVT.

The genes are TRBV5-1 and TRBJ2-5, with 9 bases lining up with TRBD1. The CDR3 is made up of 16 amino acids. V gave up 3 bases and J gave up 2 bases; unmatched junction bases: 8. CDR1 and CDR2 (germline): SGHRS, YFSETQ. The CDR3 DNA reads TGCGCCAGCAGCTCGGGACAGGGCGCGATACAAGAGACCCAGTACTTC. Translated, it gives CASSSGQGAIQETQYF.

The chain uses TRBV27 and TRBJ2-5; tentative D call: TRBD1 (5 bases). The V gene's germline CDR1 is MNHEY and CDR2 SMNVEV (reference sequence). The CDR3 extends over 12 amino acids. The V end was cut by 4 bases, the J end by 7 bases, with 10 bases between. CDR3 protein: CASSSNRGTQYF. The CDR3 nucleotides are TGTGCCAGCAGTTCTAATAGGGGGACCCAGTACTTC.

This clonotype was observed a handful of times. The chain links TRBV27 to TRBJ2-3; 10 bases are a match to TRBD1. This CDR3 is 13 amino acids long. V trimming: 7 bases; J trimming: 6 bases; junction bases outside the gene matches: 4. Germline V gene sequence: CDR1 MNHEY, CDR2 SMNVEV (reference sequence). DNA of the CDR3: TGTGCCAGCAAGGGACAGGGGATCGATACGCAGTATTTT. This sequence encodes CASKGQGIDTQYF.

A few counts support this clonotype. The DNA for the CDR3 is TGTGCCAGCAGTGAACCAGCGGGAGGGCCCAATGAGCAGTTCTTC. Encoded protein: CASSEPAGGPNEQFF. The chain employs TRBV6-1 and TRBJ2-1; 10 positions match TRBD2. Looked up from germline, CDR1 is MNHNS and CDR2 is SASEGT. CDR3 length equals 15 residues. J was trimmed by 6 bases and V by 2 bases; bases with no gene match: 4.

The chain employs TRBV9 and TRBJ2-5; TRBD1 or TRBD2 may be the D gene (5 bases each). The germline CDR1 and CDR2 sequences are SGDLS and YYNGEE. The CDR3 totals 14 residues. V was clipped by 0 bases and J by 5 bases, with 11 bases between them. CDR3: CASSVAEGYETQYF. The DNA for the CDR3 is TGTGCCAGCAGCGTAGCAGAGGGGTACGAGACCCAGTACTTC.

The chain carries TRBV3-1 and TRBJ2-3, with 7 bases lining up with TRBD2. Germline V gives CDR1 LGHDT, CDR2 YNNKEL (reference sequence). The length of the CDR3 is 17 residues. The V and J ends lost 2 bases and 6 bases, in that order; junction bases with no gene match: 14. The CDR3 DNA reads TGTGCCAGCAGCCAACTTCCCGCGGGACTACGTTCCGATACGCAGTATTTT. This codes for CASSQLPAGLRSDTQYF.